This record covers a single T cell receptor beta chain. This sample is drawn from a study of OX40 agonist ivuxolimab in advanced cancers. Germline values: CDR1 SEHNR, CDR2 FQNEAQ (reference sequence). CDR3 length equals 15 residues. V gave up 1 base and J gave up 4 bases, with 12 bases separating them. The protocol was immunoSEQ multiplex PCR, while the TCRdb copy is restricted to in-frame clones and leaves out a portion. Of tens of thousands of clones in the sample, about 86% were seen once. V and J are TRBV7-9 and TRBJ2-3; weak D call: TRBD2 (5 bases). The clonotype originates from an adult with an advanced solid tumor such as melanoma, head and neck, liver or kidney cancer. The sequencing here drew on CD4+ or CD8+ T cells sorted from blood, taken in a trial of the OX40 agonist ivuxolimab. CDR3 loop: CASSLVGVGADTQYF. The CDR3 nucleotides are TGTGCCAGCAGCTTAGTCGGGGTTGGCGCAGATACGCAGTATTTT. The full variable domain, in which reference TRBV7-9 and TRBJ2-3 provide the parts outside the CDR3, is DTGVSQNPRHKITKRGQNVTFRCDPISEHNRLYWYRQTLGQGPEFLTYFQNEAQLEKSRLLSDRFSAERPKGSFSTLEIQRTEQGDSAMYLCASSLVGVGADTQYFGPGTRLTVL.